Listed below are T cell receptor beta chains from one sample, sequenced in a study of long-term antiretroviral therapy in people with HIV. Assay used: immunoSEQ multiplex PCR; TCRdb lists only in-frame clones, some missing. Of some 29,000 clones in the sample, over 80% were seen once. Here the sequenced sample was unsorted PBMCs, taken 3.2 years before starting antiretroviral therapy. The origin of the receptors is a man aged 45-65 years with HIV. CDR3s include the opening cysteine and the closing phenylalanine or tryptophan. D genes are given only for firm matches. Clone size is shown for a subset of rows, as once, few, many or a class of expanded clone.

V: TRBV7-3
length: 15
D: TRBD1
J: TRBJ2-1
size: .
CDR3: CASSLWGQVNNEQFF
DNA: TGTGCCAGCAGCCTATGGGGACAGGTTAACAATGAGCAGTTCTTC

V: TRBV30
length: 13
D: .
J: TRBJ1-2
size: .
CDR3: CACPGSTNYGYTF
DNA: TGTGCCTGCCCGGGATCGACTAACTATGGCTACACCTTC

V: TRBV19
length: 15
D: .
J: TRBJ2-5
size: .
CDR3: CASSIDPTGVGTQYF
DNA: TGTGCCAGTAGTATAGATCCGACGGGAGTGGGGACCCAGTACTTC

V: TRBV7-8
length: 17
D: .
J: TRBJ2-1
size: once
CDR3: CASSLFESAGSYNEQFF
DNA: TGTGCCAGCAGCTTATTTGAGTCAGCAGGGTCCTACAATGAGCAGTTCTTC

V: TRBV5-8
length: 16
D: TRBD1
J: TRBJ2-7
size: .
CDR3: CASSLVGTEDSYEQYF
DNA: TGTGCCAGCAGCTTGGTAGGGACAGAAGACTCCTACGAGCAGTACTTC

V: TRBV5-4
length: 15
D: .
J: TRBJ2-7
size: .
CDR3: CASSSAGQMVWEQYF
DNA: TGTGCCAGCAGCTCCGCGGGCCAGATGGTTTGGGAGCAGTACTTC

V: TRBV9
length: 13
D: TRBD1
J: TRBJ1-2
size: .
CDR3: CASSPGQIYGYTF
DNA: TGTGCCAGCAGCCCGGGACAGATCTATGGCTACACCTTC

V: TRBV5-1
length: 14
D: .
J: TRBJ2-5
size: .
CDR3: CASSSTAAQETQYF
DNA: TGCGCCAGCAGCTCCACAGCGGCGCAAGAGACCCAGTACTTC

V: TRBV9
length: 14
D: .
J: TRBJ2-2
size: .
CDR3: CASRVYLGTGELFF
DNA: TGTGCCAGCAGGGTATATCTAGGCACCGGGGAGCTGTTTTTT

V: TRBV5-1
length: 15
D: TRBD1
J: TRBJ2-3
size: .
CDR3: CASSLQGPSTDTQYF
DNA: TGCGCCAGCAGCTTACAGGGGCCCAGCACAGATACGCAGTATTTT

V: TRBV7-9
length: 14
D: .
J: TRBJ1-2
size: .
CDR3: CASSLMAESYGYTF
DNA: TGTGCCAGCAGCTTAATGGCAGAATCCTATGGCTACACCTTC

V: TRBV18
length: 17
D: TRBD2
J: TRBJ2-4
size: .
CDR3: CASSPPGLAGVGNIQYF
DNA: TGTGCCAGCTCACCACCGGGACTAGCGGGAGTGGGGAACATTCAGTACTTC

V: TRBV5-1
length: 17
D: TRBD2
J: TRBJ2-7
size: .
CDR3: CASSPLTSSGLTYEQYF
DNA: TGCGCCAGCAGCCCTCTAACGAGTAGCGGGTTGACCTACGAGCAGTACTTC

V: TRBV19
length: 15
D: .
J: TRBJ2-5
size: .
CDR3: CASSIDVIRQETQYF
DNA: TGTGCCAGTAGTATAGATGTAATCAGGCAAGAGACCCAGTACTTC

V: TRBV5-4
length: 16
D: .
J: TRBJ1-4
size: .
CDR3: CASSSGLLPRNEKLFF
DNA: TGTGCCAGCAGCTCGGGACTCCTCCCGAGGAATGAAAAACTGTTTTTT

V: TRBV4-3
length: 16
D: .
J: TRBJ2-2
size: .
CDR3: CASSQGLQGNTGELFF
DNA: TGCGCCAGCAGCCAAGGCCTCCAGGGGAACACCGGGGAGCTGTTTTTT

V: TRBV5-4
length: 15
D: .
J: TRBJ1-1
size: .
CDR3: CASSLAGTINTEAFF
DNA: TGTGCCAGCAGCTTGGCGGGAACGATTAACACTGAAGCTTTCTTT